Below, 21 T cell receptor beta chains from the same sample are listed, as sequenced in a study of cytomegalovirus exposure and HLA in healthy donors. Method: immunoSEQ multiplex PCR; TCRdb's copy keeps in-frame clones and lacks some. The repertoire holds roughly 180,000 clones, with roughly 86% as singletons. The sample consisted of PBMCs. These receptors were collected from a man aged 25-45 years in good health and CMV-seropositive.

This chain uses TRBV4-3 with TRBJ1-2; no reliable D call. Germline CDR1 reads LGHNA; CDR2 reads YSLEER. The CDR3 covers 15 residues. Trimming took 0 bases from V and 3 from J, leaving 11 bases between them. For the CDR3, the DNA is TGCGCCAGCAGCCAAGATCGCCCAAAAGACTATGGCTACACCTTC. Its translation is CASSQDRPKDYGYTF.

The chain is built from TRBV6-5 and TRBJ2-7; D might be TRBD2 (6 bases). Trimming stripped 6 bases from V and 6 bases from J, with 15 bases between. The germline gives CDR1 MNHEY, CDR2 SVGAGI. The CDR3 totals 13 residues. CDR3 protein: CASRLLAGREQYF. For the CDR3, the DNA is TGTGCCAGCAGGCTACTAGCCGGACGCGAGCAGTACTTC.

A single count supports this clone. The chain uses TRBV28 and TRBJ2-3, with D perhaps matching TRBD2 (5 bases). The CDR3 contains 15 residues. Germline CDR1 MDHEN, CDR2 SYDVKM. With 5 bases removed from V and 2 bases from J, the gap between germline ends came to 14 bases. This chain's CDR3 is CASSTRLGVTDTQYF. CDR3 coding DNA: TGTGCCAGCAGTACCCGCCTCGGGGTCACAGATACGCAGTATTTT.

There are a few counts of this clone. The chain employs TRBV6-5 and TRBJ1-6; the D is unclear. Germline CDR1 MNHEY, CDR2 SVGAGI. The CDR3 has 13 amino acids. Trimming removed 0 bases at V and 10 bases at J, with 7 bases between. The CDR3 protein is CASSYSTYSPLHF. The CDR3 DNA is TGTGCCAGCAGTTACTCGACATACTCACCCCTCCACTTT.

This chain joins TRBV19 and TRBJ1-2; D is perhaps TRBD1 (6 bases). Deletions cut 7 bases from V and 4 bases from J, with 19 bases between. The CDR3 extends over 15 amino acids. The V gene's germline CDR1 is LNHDA and CDR2 SQIVND (reference sequence). In DNA form, the CDR3 reads TGTGCCAGTACCATAGCCCGGACAGTTCCCTATGGCTACACCTTC. This translates into CASTIARTVPYGYTF.

A single count supports this clone. The chain combines TRBV11-2 with TRBJ2-7; no reliable D call. Trimming shortened V by 3 bases and J by 1 base, and 7 bases separated the two germline ends. The CDR3 sequence is 13 residues long. CDR1 is SGHAT, CDR2 FQNNGV, per germline. The CDR3 sequence: CASSLSRSYEQYF. The CDR3 DNA is TGTGCCAGCAGCTTGAGCCGGTCCTACGAGCAGTACTTC. The full variable domain, its missing parts supplied by reference TRBV11-2 and TRBJ2-7, is EAGVAQSPRYKIIEKRQSVAFWCNPISGHATLYWYQQILGQGPKLLIQFQNNGVVDDSQLPKDRFSAERLKGVDSTLKIQPAKLEDSAVYLCASSLSRSYEQYFGPGTRLTVT.

This clone occurred a few times. The chain has TRBV7-8 and TRBJ2-1; 10 nucleotides line up with TRBD1. Germline loops: CDR1 SGHVS, CDR2 FQNEAQ. Trimming cost V 4 bases and J 7 bases; bases outside gene matches: 7. This CDR3 has 15 residues. The CDR3 reads CASSSGDRGRNEQFF. In DNA, the CDR3 is TGTGCCAGCAGCTCGGGGGACAGGGGCCGTAATGAGCAGTTCTTC.

The chain carries TRBV5-4 and TRBJ1-1; D perhaps matches TRBD1 (5 bases). This CDR3 is 15 amino acids long. V gave up 2 bases and J gave up 4 bases, with 15 bases separating them. The germline V gene has CDR1 SGHNT and CDR2 YYREEE (reference sequence). The CDR3 sequence is CASSFRGGSITEAFF. Here the CDR3 DNA reads TGTGCCAGCAGCTTTCGGGGGGGGTCGATCACTGAAGCTTTCTTT.

J is TRBJ2-3 and V is TRBV4-1; D is possibly TRBD1 or TRBD2 (5 bases each). There are 17 residues in the CDR3. Per the germline V gene, CDR1 is MGHRA and CDR2 is YSYEKL. V lost 4 bases, J lost 3 bases, and 20 bases lay in between. The CDR3 spells CASSPRREPGPTDTQYF. The CDR3 DNA reads TGCGCCAGCAGCCCACGCAGGGAGCCGGGACCAACAGATACGCAGTATTTT.

V usage is TRBV18 and J usage is TRBJ2-5; the D gene is possibly TRBD2 (5 bases). The CDR3 length is 12 residues. V was clipped by 5 bases and J by 5 bases, with 9 bases between them. The germline V gene has CDR1 KGHSH and CDR2 LQKENI. CDR3 nucleotide sequence: TGTGCCAGCTCAGAGGGAGAGGAGACCCAGTACTTC. This sequence encodes CASSEGEETQYF.

This chain joins TRBV5-1 and TRBJ2-2; 9 nucleotides agree with TRBD2. Germline V gene lookup returns CDR1 SGHRS and CDR2 YFSETQ. With 2 bases clipped from V and 4 bases from J, the junction kept 3 bases outside the gene matches. This CDR3 contains 15 residues. The CDR3 reads CASSLAGGTTGELFF. The CDR3 DNA follows: TGCGCCAGCAGCTTAGCGGGAGGCACCACCGGGGAGCTGTTTTTT. The complete variable domain, with remaining parts taken from reference TRBV5-1 and TRBJ2-2, reads KAGVTQTPRYLIKTRGQQVTLSCSPISGHRSVSWYQQTPGQGLQFLFEYFSETQRNKGNFPGRFSGRQFSNSRSEMNVSTLELGDSALYLCASSLAGGTTGELFFGEGSRLTVL.

J is TRBJ2-3 and V is TRBV5-1, with 7 bases that match TRBD1. J lost 7 bases, V lost 7 bases, and 15 bases had no gene match. Germline CDR1 is SGHRS and CDR2 is YFSETQ. This CDR3 comprises 15 residues. CDR3 sequence reads: CASRKLEGAQNTQYF. The CDR3 DNA sequence: TGCGCCAGCCGAAAGCTTGAGGGGGCACAGAATACGCAGTATTTT.

The V call is TRBV7-4, the J call TRBJ1-5; possibly TRBD1 for D (6 bases). This CDR3 is built from 16 residues. Trimming pared 5 bases from V and 5 bases from J, leaving 19 bases between. Germline V CDR1 and CDR2: SGHVT, SQSDAQ. The CDR3 DNA reads TGTGCCAGCAGCCCAAGACAGGCTTCGAAGGATCAGCCCCAGCATTTT. This sequence encodes CASSPRQASKDQPQHF.

This clone was seen only once. The rearrangement joins TRBV6-5 to TRBJ2-3, with D maybe TRBD2 (6 bases). The V and J ends lost 0 bases and 3 bases respectively, with 10 bases between them. The CDR3 totals 15 residues. Germline loops: CDR1 MNHEY, CDR2 SVGAGI. The CDR3 here is CASSYSGSVTDTQYF. DNA for the CDR3: TGTGCCAGCAGTTACTCCGGGAGCGTAACAGATACGCAGTATTTT.

The J gene is TRBJ2-1, the V gene TRBV30; D unclear. Germline V gene lookup returns CDR1 GTSNPN and CDR2 SVGIG (reference sequence). Trimming removed 0 bases from V and 4 bases from J, with 7 bases in between. CDR3 length: 13 amino acids. Written as DNA, the CDR3 is TGTGCCTGGAGTGTCGGCCAATACAATGAGCAGTTCTTC. Protein product: CAWSVGQYNEQFF.

V usage is TRBV6-5 and J usage is TRBJ2-3; D not resolved. Between the trimmed V and J ends, which lost 7 bases and 2 bases, there was a span of 7 bases. The CDR3 runs to 12 residues. Germline CDR1 MNHEY, CDR2 SVGAGI. CDR3 protein: CASKTTTDTQYF. CDR3 sequence (DNA): TGTGCCAGCAAGACGACCACAGATACGCAGTATTTT.

The genes are TRBV9 and TRBJ1-1; TRBD1 matches at 7 bases. V lost 0 bases to trimming and J lost 6 bases; unmatched junction nucleotides: 2. The germline CDR1 and CDR2 sequences are SGDLS and YYNGEE. CDR3 length: 13 amino acids. CDR3 region: CASSVGQGPEAFF. DNA for the CDR3: TGTGCCAGCAGCGTAGGACAGGGCCCTGAAGCTTTCTTT.

The rearrangement uses TRBV4-3 and TRBJ2-2; 16 bases align to TRBD2. Trimming at V came to 4 bases and at J to 6 bases, leaving 8 bases not matched to a gene. Germline lookup yields CDR1 LGHNA and CDR2 YSLEER. This CDR3 region has 18 residues. The CDR3 region has the DNA TGCGCCAGCAGCCCCAAGGGACTAGCGGGGGGGCCCCCCGGGGAGCTGTTTTTT. It yields the protein CASSPKGLAGGPPGELFF.

V and J are TRBV4-3 and TRBJ2-7; possibly TRBD1 for D (5 bases). Trimming removed 1 base at V and 0 bases at J, with 10 bases between. Germline loops: CDR1 LGHNA, CDR2 YSLEER. CDR3 length equals 15 residues. DNA for the CDR3: TGCGCCAGCAGCCAAGGGGTCAGGGCCTCCTACGAGCAGTACTTC. The encoded protein is CASSQGVRASYEQYF.

The rearrangement uses TRBV28 and TRBJ1-2, with TRBD1 identical over 7 bases. V trimming: 8 bases; J trimming: 6 bases; junction bases outside the gene matches: 15. CDR3 length equals 15 residues. Germline-derived CDR1 and CDR2 are MDHEN and SYDVKM. CDR3 in DNA: TGTGCCAGCTTAAGTTTAGGAGGGGGCTGGGATGGCTACACCTTC. The encoded protein is CASLSLGGGWDGYTF.

This clone was recorded at least ten times. The chain recombines TRBV6-9 with TRBJ2-1; TRBD1 matches at 7 bases. The CDR3 totals 14 residues. The J segment lost 3 bases and the V segment lost 2 bases, leaving 1 base of the junction unmatched. Germline V gene data show CDR1 as MNHGY and CDR2 as SVAAGI. CDR3 sequence reads: CASSYGQDYNEQFF. The CDR3, as DNA: TGTGCCAGCAGTTATGGACAGGACTACAATGAGCAGTTCTTC.